The clone carrying this T cell receptor beta chain has more than one count but fewer than ten. The antigen is unknown. This entry comes from a study of radiotherapy plus CTLA-4 blockade in lung cancer. Study conclusions and caveats: There was expansion of tumor-derived TCR clones in blood after radiotherapy plus ipilimumab.

Using immunoSEQ multiplex PCR, the repertoire was profiled, and TCRdb retains in-frame clones only, with some absent. The table lists about 51,000 clones, approximately 80% of them singletons. From germline, CDR1 is SGDLS and CDR2 YYNGEE. The CDR3 consists of 18 residues. J was trimmed by 4 bases and V by 0 bases; bases with no gene match: 11. Participants had chemo-refractory metastatic non-small-cell lung cancer and were treated with focal radiation plus ipilimumab CTLA-4 blockade. V usage is TRBV9 and J usage is TRBJ2-2; TRBD2 agrees at 8 bases. The sequencing here drew on peripheral blood, taken from a patient treated with radiotherapy plus ipilimumab. This receptor was taken from a human donor with non-small cell lung cancer whose response to radiotherapy plus ipilimumab could not be evaluated. The CDR3 nucleotides are TGTGCCAGCAGCGTAGCCCCGGGGGGGGCCGGGAGCACCGGGGAGCTGTTTTTT. Translation gives CASSVAPGGAGSTGELFF.